The 19 T cell receptor beta chains below come from one sample, sequenced in a study of blood T cell repertoires in COVID-19 (dated by TCRdb to 2020 to 2022). The library was built by means of the immunoSEQ multiplex PCR assay. Held by TCRdb, this immuneACCESS table contains in-frame sequences only and omits some clones. Under half of the omission traces to an unresolved V gene where checked; the cause of the rest is unknown. This sample holds 200,000 to 250,000 clones; approximately 91% were observed only once. The biggest ten clones account for under 7.5% of the sample. The specimen sequenced was peripheral blood. The receptor source for this set is a man aged 55 to 69 who had recovered from COVID-19.

The rearrangement joins TRBV19 to TRBJ2-7; 8 bases map to TRBD1. CDR1 and CDR2 from the germline V gene are LNHDA and SQIVND (reference sequence). Losses at the gene ends were 2 bases for V and 6 bases for J; bases not matched to a gene: 9. The CDR3 loop spans 15 amino acids. The CDR3 nucleotides read TGTGCCAGTAGTATATTGGGCAGCCAGGGGGCCGAGCAGTACTTC. Protein: CASSILGSQGAEQYF.

This chain uses TRBV27 with TRBJ2-7, with 8 nucleotides matching TRBD1. This CDR3 comprises 13 residues. With V trimmed by 2 bases and J by 3 bases, 0 bases remained unmatched. CDR1 and CDR2 from the germline V gene are MNHEY and SMNVEV (reference sequence). The CDR3: CASSLDRGYEQYF. The DNA for the CDR3 is TGTGCCAGCAGTTTAGACAGGGGCTACGAGCAGTACTTC.

This chain uses TRBV19 with TRBJ1-6, with D possibly being TRBD1 (5 bases). The CDR3 covers 15 residues. Germline CDR1 LNHDA, CDR2 SQIVND (reference sequence). Trimming took 6 bases from V and 3 from J, leaving 12 bases between them. The CDR3 DNA reads as TGTGCCAGTAGCACCCTAGACAGCTATAATTCACCCCTCCACTTT. This translates into CASSTLDSYNSPLHF.

CDR3 bases: TGTGCCAGCAGTGAACGCGGGAGCTCCTACGAGCAGTACTTC. As protein: CASSERGSSYEQYF. The chain recombines TRBV6-1 with TRBJ2-7; the match to TRBD2 covers 7 bases. The ends lost 2 bases at V and 0 bases at J; junction bases unmatched: 1. The CDR3 runs to 14 residues. The germline V gene has CDR1 MNHNS and CDR2 SASEGT.

This clone was counted a few times. The chain links TRBV9 to TRBJ1-1, with D uncertain. There are 16 residues in the CDR3. The germline V and J ends were trimmed by 3 bases and 0 bases, with 15 bases remaining between them. The germline V gene encodes CDR1 SGDLS and CDR2 YYNGEE. CDR3 coding DNA: TGTGCCAGCAGCGCCGGGGAAGGGAGGATGAACACTGAAGCTTTCTTT. This gives the protein CASSAGEGRMNTEAFF.

This rearrangement joins TRBV6-5 to TRBJ1-1; D remains ambiguous. Trimming shortened V by 0 bases and J by 0 bases, and 8 bases separated the two germline ends. The CDR3 runs to 15 residues. Germline V CDR1 and CDR2: MNHEY, SVGAGI. DNA of the CDR3: TGTGCCAGCAGTTACTCATCGGCGGTGAACACTGAAGCTTTCTTT. Its translation is CASSYSSAVNTEAFF.

As for this clone: This sample also contains other DNA sequences that code for the same CDR3. The chain is built from TRBV5-4 and TRBJ2-7, with 16 bases matching TRBD2. The CDR3 extends over 16 amino acids. V was pared by 4 bases and J by 7 bases, with 8 bases of the junction left unmatched. CDR1 is SGHNT and CDR2 is YYREEE in the germline V gene (reference sequence). The CDR3, as DNA: TGTGCCAGCAGCCCAGGGACTAGCGGGAGGGCGGGGGAGCAGTACTTC. Amino acids: CASSPGTSGRAGEQYF.

This clone was picked up a small number of times. V is TRBV5-5 and J is TRBJ2-6; D is unresolved. V was clipped by 2 bases and J by 0 bases, with 9 bases between them. CDR1 is SGHKS and CDR2 is YYEKEE in the germline V gene (reference sequence). This CDR3 contains 16 residues. CDR3 sequence: CASSFLLSSGANVLTF. The CDR3 coding sequence is TGTGCCAGCAGCTTTCTTTTGAGCTCTGGGGCCAACGTCCTGACTTTC. Full variable domain (outside the CDR3, taken from reference TRBV5-5 and TRBJ2-6): DAGVTQSPTHLIKTRGQQVTLRCSPISGHKSVSWYQQVLGQGPQFIFQYYEKEERGRGNFPDRFSARQFPNYSSELNVNALLLGDSALYLCASSFLLSSGANVLTFGAGSRLTVL.

CDR3 in DNA: TGTGCCAGCTCACAAACACTCCAGGAGAACACTGAAGCTTTCTTT. Amino acids: CASSQTLQENTEAFF. The chain uses TRBV18 and TRBJ1-1; no firm D call. This CDR3 contains 15 residues. The V gene lost 4 bases and the J gene lost 1 base, with 13 bases spanning the gap. The germline V gene encodes CDR1 KGHSH and CDR2 LQKENI.

V and J are TRBV10-3 and TRBJ2-2, with D possibly matching TRBD1 (8 bases). V was cut by 2 bases and J by 1 base, with 14 bases left in between. The CDR3 spans 17 residues. Germline V CDR1 and CDR2: ENHRY, SYGVKD. The CDR3 DNA follows: TGTGCCATCAGTGAGACGCACAGGGGGGGGAACACCGGGGAGCTGTTTTTT. This gives the protein CAISETHRGGNTGELFF.

The rearrangement joins TRBV11-2 to TRBJ2-1; TRBD2 matches at 8 bases. Germline-derived CDR1 and CDR2 are SGHAT and FQNNGV. The CDR3 is made up of 15 amino acids. V lost 1 base to trimming and J lost 4 bases; unmatched junction nucleotides: 3. The CDR3 loop is CASSLGQRGYNEQFF. DNA for the CDR3: TGTGCCAGCAGCTTAGGACAGCGGGGGTACAATGAGCAGTTCTTC.

This clone has just a few counts. The chain is built from TRBV7-2 and TRBJ1-5; D not certain. The V gene's germline CDR1 is SGHTA and CDR2 FQGNSA. Trimming took off 4 bases at V and 5 bases at J, with 9 bases between the two ends. This CDR3 is 13 amino acids long. CDR3 coding DNA: TGTGCCAGCAGCTCAGTTTTTGATCAGCCCCAGCATTTT. Translated: CASSSVFDQPQHF.

The sample holds a few counts of this clone. The CDR3 is CAIKTGVYNEQFF. CDR3 sequence (DNA): TGTGCCATCAAAACAGGGGTCTACAATGAGCAGTTCTTC. The V gene is TRBV10-3, the J gene TRBJ2-1; TRBD1 matches 7 bases. The CDR3 runs 13 residues. J gave up 3 bases and V 7 bases, and 3 bases lay outside the gene matches. CDR1 ENHRY and CDR2 SYGVKD come from the germline V gene.

This chain connects TRBV6-1 to TRBJ1-2; 8 nucleotides agree with TRBD1. The germline CDR1 and CDR2 sequences are MNHNS and SASEGT. The CDR3 contains 17 residues. Unmatched junction bases numbered 9, after V lost 3 bases and J lost 0 bases. The CDR3 here is CASSDTQGRGPNYGYTF. CDR3 nucleotides: TGTGCCAGCAGTGACACCCAGGGCAGGGGGCCTAACTATGGCTACACCTTC.

The rearrangement links TRBV3-1 (or the pseudogene TRBV3-2) to TRBJ2-1, with TRBD2 identical over 14 bases. V shed 1 base and J 7 bases; nucleotides not matched to a gene: 3. Germline V CDR1 and CDR2: LGHDT, YNNKEL (reference sequence). The length of the CDR3 is 16 residues. For the CDR3, the DNA is TGTGCCAGCAGCCAAGGACTAGCGGGGGGGCGAAATGAGCAGTTCTTC. Encoded protein: CASSQGLAGGRNEQFF.

This clone was picked up one time. V usage is TRBV5-1 and J usage is TRBJ1-4; no reliable D call. CDR1 is SGHRS, CDR2 YFSETQ, per germline. Trimming took 0 bases from V and 4 from J, leaving 7 bases between them. This CDR3 is 14 amino acids long. CDR3 sequence reads: CASSLAQFNEKLFF. The DNA of the CDR3 is TGCGCCAGCAGCTTGGCACAGTTTAATGAAAAACTGTTTTTT.

The sample holds one count of this clone. The chain uses TRBV28 and TRBJ2-1, with 10 bases that match TRBD2. Trimming at V came to 5 bases and at J to 4 bases, leaving 5 bases not matched to a gene. The germline CDR1 and CDR2 sequences are MDHEN and SYDVKM. CDR3 size: 15 residues. The CDR3 nucleotides read TGTGCCAGCAGTAGCGGGAGGGCGTATTACAATGAGCAGTTCTTC. This encodes CASSSGRAYYNEQFF.

This chain uses TRBV5-1 with TRBJ2-4; D possibly corresponds to TRBD1 (5 bases). V was pared by 1 base and J by 5 bases, with 10 bases between. The CDR3 totals 14 residues. CDR1 and CDR2 from the germline V gene are SGHRS and YFSETQ. The CDR3 sequence is CASSLQGTQNIQYF. In DNA form, the CDR3 reads TGCGCCAGCAGCTTGCAGGGTACGCAAAACATTCAGTACTTC.

The gene calls are TRBV3-1 (or the pseudogene TRBV3-2) and TRBJ1-2; D perhaps matches TRBD1 (5 bases). This CDR3 contains 15 residues. Germline assignment: CDR1 LGHDT and CDR2 YNNKEL (reference sequence). Trimming pared 3 bases from V and 4 bases from J, leaving 15 bases between. The CDR3 reads CASSQAGRGPYGYTF. CDR3 bases: TGTGCCAGCAGCCAGGCGGGGCGTGGGCCCTATGGCTACACCTTC.